A selection of T cell receptor beta chains follows, all from one sample in a study of T cell responses to AZD1222 COVID-19 vaccine. TCRdb's copy holds only in-frame clones and misses some; the assay was immunoSEQ multiplex PCR. The data show about 150,000 clones, approximately 92% seen once. Sequencing used peripheral blood, obtained 28 days after the second AZD1222 dose. These TCRs come from an adult who received the AZD1222 COVID-19 vaccine. CDR3s include the opening cysteine and the closing phenylalanine or tryptophan. D genes are given only for firm matches. Where a row states a size, it is once, few, many or the class of an expanded clone; other rows omit it.

cdr3_nt cdr3_aa v_call clone_size j_call d_call
TGTGCCACCAGTGACGCTTCCACAAGCTTTAATGAAAAACTGTTTTTT CATSDASTSFNEKLFF TRBV24-1 - TRBJ1-4 -
TGTGCCAGCAGTTACGCCCCAGGGGGTTTGAGTGGCTACACCTTC CASSYAPGGLSGYTF TRBV6-5 - TRBJ1-2 TRBD1
TGTGCCAGCAGGCGAAAAGCGGGAGTCGACACCGGGGAGCTGTTTTTT CASRRKAGVDTGELFF TRBV3-1/TRBV3-2 - TRBJ2-2 TRBD2
TGTGCCAGCAGCCTTAGCGGAGATACGCAGTATTTT CASSLSGDTQYF TRBV4-2 - TRBJ2-3 -
TGTGCCACCGCTAGCGGCGACTACGAGCAGTACTTC CATASGDYEQYF TRBV27 - TRBJ2-7 TRBD2
TGCGCCAGCAGCGGTCCGTACCTCCAGGGAGGAGACACTGAAGCTTTCTTT CASSGPYLQGGDTEAFF TRBV5-1 - TRBJ1-1 -
TGTGCCAGCAGCTTAGTGGGGCGGGAGAGGTCCTACGAGCAGTACTTC CASSLVGRERSYEQYF TRBV7-9 - TRBJ2-7 TRBD2
TGTGCCAGCAGCCGATCCATCAGGGGGAACTACGAGCAGTACTTC CASSRSIRGNYEQYF TRBV13 once TRBJ2-7 TRBD1
TGTGCCAGCAGTCCACCAGGGACCGAGCAGTACTTC CASSPPGTEQYF TRBV28 - TRBJ2-7 -
TGTGCCAGCAGCTTAGGACTAGCGGGGCTCTCCTACGAGCAGTACTTC CASSLGLAGLSYEQYF TRBV7-2 - TRBJ2-7 TRBD2
TGTGCTAGTGGTTTCGGACAGGGGGCAACAGATACGCAGTATTTT CASGFGQGATDTQYF TRBV12-5 - TRBJ2-3 TRBD1
TGTGCCAGCAGTGTTTTATCAGGGAGCTCTGGGGCCAACGTCCTGACTTTC CASSVLSGSSGANVLTF TRBV27 once TRBJ2-6 -
TGTGCCAGCAGCATAGGGACTAGCGGGAGGGTCTACGAGCAGTACTTC CASSIGTSGRVYEQYF TRBV9 - TRBJ2-7 TRBD2
TGTGCCATCATACAGGGGACTGAAGCTTTCTTT CAIIQGTEAFF TRBV6-5 - TRBJ1-1 TRBD1
TGTGCCAGCAGCCAAGGGCAGGGGGCCCTTAATTCACCCCTCCACTTT CASSQGQGALNSPLHF TRBV14 - TRBJ1-6 TRBD1
TGTGCCACCAGTGACTGGACAGGGTCTTCAACTAATGAAAAACTGTTTTTT CATSDWTGSSTNEKLFF TRBV24-1 - TRBJ1-4 TRBD1
TGTGCCAGCAGCAAAGACCGGAGGGGGGCCGAGCAGTACTTC CASSKDRRGAEQYF TRBV21-1 - TRBJ2-7 -
TGCGCCAGCAGCCAAGATCCAGGGTGGTCCTACGAGCAGTACTTC CASSQDPGWSYEQYF TRBV4-1 - TRBJ2-7 -
TGTGCCAGCAGCCATAGACAGGAGGTTATCCAAGAGACCCAGTACTTC CASSHRQEVIQETQYF TRBV27 few TRBJ2-5 -
TGTGCCAGCAGCGCCATCGGGTATACGAACACTGAAGCTTTCTTT CASSAIGYTNTEAFF TRBV6-5 - TRBJ1-1 -
TGCGCCAGCAGCGTGGGACAACTTGGCCCAGGAAACATTCAGTACTTC CASSVGQLGPGNIQYF TRBV5-1 - TRBJ2-4 -
TGTGCCAGCAGCCAAGGTAGGCAGGGGAAGACGTACGGCACAGATACGCAGTATTTT CASSQGRQGKTYGTDTQYF TRBV3-1/TRBV3-2 - TRBJ2-3 -
TGTGCCAGCAGCCAAGTAACAGGGCCCAACACCATATATTTT CASSQVTGPNTIYF TRBV3-1/TRBV3-2 - TRBJ1-3 -
TGTGCTAGCAGCCCCGGGGTCGGCCAGTACTTC CASSPGVGQYF TRBV7-7 - TRBJ2-5 -
TGTGCCAGTAGTATGGGCCCGCAAGAGACCCAGTACTTC CASSMGPQETQYF TRBV19 - TRBJ2-5 -
TGTGCCAGCAGCTTAGGGGCCCCCCCCTCCTACGAGCAGTACTTC CASSLGAPPSYEQYF TRBV7-2 - TRBJ2-7 -
TGTGCCTGGAGGCCTGAAGCTTTCTTT CAWRPEAFF TRBV30 - TRBJ1-1 -
TGTGCCAGCGGCCCCCCTCGGGCAGTGTCCCCCGGGGAGCTGTTTTTT CASGPPRAVSPGELFF TRBV9 - TRBJ2-2 -
TGTGCCAGTAGTATACGGGGTCGGGAGACCCAGTACTTC CASSIRGRETQYF TRBV19 once TRBJ2-5 -